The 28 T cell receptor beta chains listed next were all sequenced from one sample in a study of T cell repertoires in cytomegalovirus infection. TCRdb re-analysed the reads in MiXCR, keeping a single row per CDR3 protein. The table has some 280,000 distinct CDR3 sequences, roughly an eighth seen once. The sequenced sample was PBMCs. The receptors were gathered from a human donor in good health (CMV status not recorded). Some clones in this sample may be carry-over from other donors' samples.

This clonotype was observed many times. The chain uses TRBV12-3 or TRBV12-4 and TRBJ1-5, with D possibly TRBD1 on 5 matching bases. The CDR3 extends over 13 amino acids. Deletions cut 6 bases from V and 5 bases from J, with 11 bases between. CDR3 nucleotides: TGTGCCAGCAGGACAGCGGGCGATCAGCCCCAGCATTTT. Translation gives CASRTAGDQPQHF.

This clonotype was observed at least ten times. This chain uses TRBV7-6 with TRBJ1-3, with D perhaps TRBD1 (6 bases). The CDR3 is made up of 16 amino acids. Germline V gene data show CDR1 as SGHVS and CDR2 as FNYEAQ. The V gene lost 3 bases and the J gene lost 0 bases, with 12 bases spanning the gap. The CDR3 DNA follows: TGTGCCAGCAGCTTTGGACAGATGAGCTCTGGAAACACCATATATTTT. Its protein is CASSFGQMSSGNTIYF. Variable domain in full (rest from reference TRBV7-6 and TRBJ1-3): GAGVSQSPRYKVTKRGQDVALRCDPISGHVSLYWYRQALGQGPEFLTYFNYEAQQDKSGLPNDRFSAERPEGSISTLTIQRTEQRDSAMYRCASSFGQMSSGNTIYFGEGSWLTVV.

DNA for the CDR3: TGTGCCAGCAGCGCTCGGGCGTCGGGGGCCCACAATGAGCAGTTCTTC. Amino acid sequence: CASSARASGAHNEQFF. The gene calls are TRBV4-2 and TRBJ2-1, with D perhaps assigned TRBD1 or TRBD2 (6 bases each). CDR1 and CDR2 (germline): LGHNA, YNFKEQ. CDR3 length: 16 residues. V was clipped by 5 bases and J by 5 bases, with 19 bases between them.

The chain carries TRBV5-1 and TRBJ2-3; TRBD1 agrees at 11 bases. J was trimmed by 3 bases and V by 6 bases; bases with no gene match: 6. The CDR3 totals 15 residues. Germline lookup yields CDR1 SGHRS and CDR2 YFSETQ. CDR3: CASKPGQGETDTQYF. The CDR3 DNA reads TGCGCCAGCAAACCGGGACAGGGGGAAACAGATACGCAGTATTTT.

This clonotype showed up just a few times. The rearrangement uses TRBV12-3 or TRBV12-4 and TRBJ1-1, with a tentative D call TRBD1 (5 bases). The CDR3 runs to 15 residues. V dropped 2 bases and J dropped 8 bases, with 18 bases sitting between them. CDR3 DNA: TGTGCCAGCAGTTTACAGGGCCGTTTTTCACCCGAAGCTTTCTTT. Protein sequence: CASSLQGRFSPEAFF.

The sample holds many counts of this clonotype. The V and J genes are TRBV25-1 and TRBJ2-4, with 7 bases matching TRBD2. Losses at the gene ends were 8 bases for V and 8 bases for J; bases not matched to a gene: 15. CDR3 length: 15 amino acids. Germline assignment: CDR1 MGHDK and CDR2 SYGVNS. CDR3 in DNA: TGTGCCAGCCGATCTTGGGAGGGCAATGAAGACATTCAGTACTTC. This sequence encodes CASRSWEGNEDIQYF.

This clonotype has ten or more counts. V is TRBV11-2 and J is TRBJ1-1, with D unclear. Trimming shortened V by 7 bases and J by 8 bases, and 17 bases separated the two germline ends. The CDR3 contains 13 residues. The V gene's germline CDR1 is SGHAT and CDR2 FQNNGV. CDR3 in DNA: TGTGCCAGCAACCCTGAGGGTGAAGGGGAAGCTTTCTTT. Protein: CASNPEGEGEAFF.

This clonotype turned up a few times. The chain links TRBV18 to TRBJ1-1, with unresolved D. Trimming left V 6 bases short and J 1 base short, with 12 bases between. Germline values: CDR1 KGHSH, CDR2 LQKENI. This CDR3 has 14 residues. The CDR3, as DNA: TGTGCCAGCTCGAAGGGCCAGGCGAACACTGAAGCTTTCTTT. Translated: CASSKGQANTEAFF.

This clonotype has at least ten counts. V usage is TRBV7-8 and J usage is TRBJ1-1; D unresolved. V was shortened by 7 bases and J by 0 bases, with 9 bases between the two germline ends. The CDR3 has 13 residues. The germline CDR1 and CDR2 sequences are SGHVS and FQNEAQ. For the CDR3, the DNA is TGTGCCAGCAACGGACCGCTGAACACTGAAGCTTTCTTT. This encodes CASNGPLNTEAFF.

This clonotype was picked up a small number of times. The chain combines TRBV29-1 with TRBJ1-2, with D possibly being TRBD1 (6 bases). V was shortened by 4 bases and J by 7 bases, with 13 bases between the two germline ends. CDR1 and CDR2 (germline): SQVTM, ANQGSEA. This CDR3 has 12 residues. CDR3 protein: CSVGGWGLGYTF. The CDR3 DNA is TGCAGCGTTGGGGGTTGGGGGCTTGGCTACACCTTC.

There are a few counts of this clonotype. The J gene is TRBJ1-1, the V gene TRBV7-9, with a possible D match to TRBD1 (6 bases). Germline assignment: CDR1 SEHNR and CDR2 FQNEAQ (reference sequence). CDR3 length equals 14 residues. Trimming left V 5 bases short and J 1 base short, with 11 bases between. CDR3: CASSAGQPNTEAFF. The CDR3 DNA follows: TGTGCCAGCAGCGCCGGACAGCCGAACACTGAAGCTTTCTTT.

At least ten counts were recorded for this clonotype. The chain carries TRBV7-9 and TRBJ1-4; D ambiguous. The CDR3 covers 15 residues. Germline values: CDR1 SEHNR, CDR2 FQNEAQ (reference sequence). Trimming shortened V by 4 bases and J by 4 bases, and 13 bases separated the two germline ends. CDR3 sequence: CASSSTTGFNEKLFF. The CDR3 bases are TGTGCCAGCAGCTCGACCACCGGTTTTAATGAAAAACTGTTTTTT.

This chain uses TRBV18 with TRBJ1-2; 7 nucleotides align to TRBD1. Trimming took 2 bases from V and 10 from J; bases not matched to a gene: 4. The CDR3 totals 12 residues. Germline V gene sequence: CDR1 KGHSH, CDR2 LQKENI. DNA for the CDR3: TGTGCCAGCTCACCAGGGACAGAGAACTACACCTTC. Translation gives CASSPGTENYTF.

CDR3 DNA: TGTGCCAGCAGCTTGGACAGGGGGTTCTACGAGCAGTACTTC. Encoded protein: CASSLDRGFYEQYF. The J gene is TRBJ2-7, the V gene TRBV7-8; TRBD1 aligns across 10 bases. CDR3 length equals 14 residues. Trimming removed 3 bases from V and 3 bases from J; junction bases left unmatched: 2. Germline assignment: CDR1 SGHVS and CDR2 FQNEAQ.

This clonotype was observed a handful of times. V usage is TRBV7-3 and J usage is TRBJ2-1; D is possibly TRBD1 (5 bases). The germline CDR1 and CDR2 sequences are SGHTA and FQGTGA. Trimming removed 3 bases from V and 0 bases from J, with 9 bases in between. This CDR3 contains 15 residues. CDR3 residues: CASSLTASSYNEQFF. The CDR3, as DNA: TGTGCCAGCAGCTTGACAGCGAGCTCCTACAATGAGCAGTTCTTC.

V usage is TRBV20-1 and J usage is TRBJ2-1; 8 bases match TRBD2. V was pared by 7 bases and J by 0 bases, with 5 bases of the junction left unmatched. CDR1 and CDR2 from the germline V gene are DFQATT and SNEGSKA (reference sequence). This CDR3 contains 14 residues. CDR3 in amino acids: CSVVSGGSYNEQFF. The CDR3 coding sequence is TGCAGTGTTGTAAGCGGGGGCTCCTACAATGAGCAGTTCTTC.

CDR3 sequence (DNA): TGCAGTGTCGGGACTAGCTTACACAATGAGCAGTTCTTC. It codes for CSVGTSLHNEQFF. V gene TRBV20-1 combines with J gene TRBJ2-1, with TRBD2 matching 9 bases. V was pared by 7 bases and J by 5 bases, with 6 bases of the junction left unmatched. The CDR3 totals 13 residues. Germline V gives CDR1 DFQATT, CDR2 SNEGSKA (reference sequence).

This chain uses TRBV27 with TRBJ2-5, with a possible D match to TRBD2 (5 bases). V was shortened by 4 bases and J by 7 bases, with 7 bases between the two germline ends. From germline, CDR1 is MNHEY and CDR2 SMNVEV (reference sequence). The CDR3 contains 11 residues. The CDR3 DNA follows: TGTGCCAGCAGTTCGGCGGGGACCCAGTACTTC. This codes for CASSSAGTQYF.

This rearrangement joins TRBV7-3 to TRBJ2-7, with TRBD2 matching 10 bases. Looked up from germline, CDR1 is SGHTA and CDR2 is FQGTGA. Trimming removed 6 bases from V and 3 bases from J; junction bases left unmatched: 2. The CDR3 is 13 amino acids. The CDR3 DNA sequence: TGTGCCAGCAGTCGGACTAGCGGCTACGAGCAGTACTTC. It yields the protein CASSRTSGYEQYF.

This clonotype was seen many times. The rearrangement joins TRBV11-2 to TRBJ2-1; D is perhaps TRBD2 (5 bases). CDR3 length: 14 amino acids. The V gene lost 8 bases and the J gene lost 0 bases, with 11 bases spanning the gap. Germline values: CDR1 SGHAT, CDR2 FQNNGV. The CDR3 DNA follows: TGTGCCAGCGCGAGGGCCCCCTCCTACAATGAGCAGTTCTTC. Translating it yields CASARAPSYNEQFF. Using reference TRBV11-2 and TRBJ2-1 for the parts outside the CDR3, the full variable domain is EAGVAQSPRYKIIEKRQSVAFWCNPISGHATLYWYQQILGQGPKLLIQFQNNGVVDDSQLPKDRFSAERLKGVDSTLKIQPAKLEDSAVYLCASARAPSYNEQFFGPGTRLTVL.

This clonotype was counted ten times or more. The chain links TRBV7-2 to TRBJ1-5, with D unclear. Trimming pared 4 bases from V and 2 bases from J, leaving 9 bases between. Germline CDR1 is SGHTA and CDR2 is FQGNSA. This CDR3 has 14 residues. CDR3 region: CASSSLSGNQPQHF. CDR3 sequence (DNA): TGTGCCAGCAGCTCCCTTTCGGGCAATCAGCCCCAGCATTTT.

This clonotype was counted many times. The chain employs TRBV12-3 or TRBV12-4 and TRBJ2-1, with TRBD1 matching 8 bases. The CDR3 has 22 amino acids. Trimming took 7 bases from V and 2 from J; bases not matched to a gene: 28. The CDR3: CASKFDLVGDRRRARAYNEQFF. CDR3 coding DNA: TGTGCCAGCAAGTTTGATTTAGTGGGGGACAGGCGACGGGCTAGAGCCTACAATGAGCAGTTCTTC.

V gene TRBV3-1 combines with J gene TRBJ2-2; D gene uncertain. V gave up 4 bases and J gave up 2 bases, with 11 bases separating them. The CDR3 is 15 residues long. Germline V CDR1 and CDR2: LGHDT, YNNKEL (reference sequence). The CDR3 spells CASSPRMGNTGELFF. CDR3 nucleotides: TGTGCCAGCAGCCCAAGGATGGGAAACACCGGGGAGCTGTTTTTT.

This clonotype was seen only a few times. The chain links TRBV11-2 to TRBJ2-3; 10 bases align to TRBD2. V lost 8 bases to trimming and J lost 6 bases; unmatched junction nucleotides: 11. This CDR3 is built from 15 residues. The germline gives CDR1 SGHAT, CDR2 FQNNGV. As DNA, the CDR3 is TGTGCCAGCGGTCCTAGCGGGGGAGTAGCGGATACGCAGTATTTT. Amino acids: CASGPSGGVADTQYF.

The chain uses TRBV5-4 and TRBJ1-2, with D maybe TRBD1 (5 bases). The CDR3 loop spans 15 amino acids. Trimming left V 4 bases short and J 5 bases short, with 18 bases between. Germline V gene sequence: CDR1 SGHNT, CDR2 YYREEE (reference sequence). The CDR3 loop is CASSLPSTGLYGYTF. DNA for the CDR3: TGTGCCAGCAGCCTGCCCTCGACGGGACTATATGGCTACACCTTC.

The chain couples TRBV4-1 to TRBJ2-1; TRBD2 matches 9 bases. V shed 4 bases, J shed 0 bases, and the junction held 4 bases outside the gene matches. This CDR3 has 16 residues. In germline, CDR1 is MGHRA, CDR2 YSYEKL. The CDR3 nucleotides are TGCGCCAGCAGCCTCTGGCGGGGGGGCTCCTACAATGAGCAGTTCTTC. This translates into CASSLWRGGSYNEQFF.

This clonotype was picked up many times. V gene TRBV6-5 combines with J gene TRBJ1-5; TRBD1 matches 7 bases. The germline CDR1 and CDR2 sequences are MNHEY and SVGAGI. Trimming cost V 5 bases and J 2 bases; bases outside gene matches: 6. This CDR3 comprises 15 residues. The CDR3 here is CASSPQGEGNQPQHF. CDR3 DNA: TGTGCCAGCAGTCCTCAGGGGGAGGGCAATCAGCCCCAGCATTTT.

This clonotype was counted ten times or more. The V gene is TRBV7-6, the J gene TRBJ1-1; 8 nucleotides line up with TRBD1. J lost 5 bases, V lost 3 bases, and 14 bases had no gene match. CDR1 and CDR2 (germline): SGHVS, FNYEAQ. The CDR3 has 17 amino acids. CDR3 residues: CASSFDSGGLGQTEAFF. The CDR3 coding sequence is TGTGCCAGCAGCTTTGACTCAGGGGGCCTTGGTCAAACTGAAGCTTTCTTT.